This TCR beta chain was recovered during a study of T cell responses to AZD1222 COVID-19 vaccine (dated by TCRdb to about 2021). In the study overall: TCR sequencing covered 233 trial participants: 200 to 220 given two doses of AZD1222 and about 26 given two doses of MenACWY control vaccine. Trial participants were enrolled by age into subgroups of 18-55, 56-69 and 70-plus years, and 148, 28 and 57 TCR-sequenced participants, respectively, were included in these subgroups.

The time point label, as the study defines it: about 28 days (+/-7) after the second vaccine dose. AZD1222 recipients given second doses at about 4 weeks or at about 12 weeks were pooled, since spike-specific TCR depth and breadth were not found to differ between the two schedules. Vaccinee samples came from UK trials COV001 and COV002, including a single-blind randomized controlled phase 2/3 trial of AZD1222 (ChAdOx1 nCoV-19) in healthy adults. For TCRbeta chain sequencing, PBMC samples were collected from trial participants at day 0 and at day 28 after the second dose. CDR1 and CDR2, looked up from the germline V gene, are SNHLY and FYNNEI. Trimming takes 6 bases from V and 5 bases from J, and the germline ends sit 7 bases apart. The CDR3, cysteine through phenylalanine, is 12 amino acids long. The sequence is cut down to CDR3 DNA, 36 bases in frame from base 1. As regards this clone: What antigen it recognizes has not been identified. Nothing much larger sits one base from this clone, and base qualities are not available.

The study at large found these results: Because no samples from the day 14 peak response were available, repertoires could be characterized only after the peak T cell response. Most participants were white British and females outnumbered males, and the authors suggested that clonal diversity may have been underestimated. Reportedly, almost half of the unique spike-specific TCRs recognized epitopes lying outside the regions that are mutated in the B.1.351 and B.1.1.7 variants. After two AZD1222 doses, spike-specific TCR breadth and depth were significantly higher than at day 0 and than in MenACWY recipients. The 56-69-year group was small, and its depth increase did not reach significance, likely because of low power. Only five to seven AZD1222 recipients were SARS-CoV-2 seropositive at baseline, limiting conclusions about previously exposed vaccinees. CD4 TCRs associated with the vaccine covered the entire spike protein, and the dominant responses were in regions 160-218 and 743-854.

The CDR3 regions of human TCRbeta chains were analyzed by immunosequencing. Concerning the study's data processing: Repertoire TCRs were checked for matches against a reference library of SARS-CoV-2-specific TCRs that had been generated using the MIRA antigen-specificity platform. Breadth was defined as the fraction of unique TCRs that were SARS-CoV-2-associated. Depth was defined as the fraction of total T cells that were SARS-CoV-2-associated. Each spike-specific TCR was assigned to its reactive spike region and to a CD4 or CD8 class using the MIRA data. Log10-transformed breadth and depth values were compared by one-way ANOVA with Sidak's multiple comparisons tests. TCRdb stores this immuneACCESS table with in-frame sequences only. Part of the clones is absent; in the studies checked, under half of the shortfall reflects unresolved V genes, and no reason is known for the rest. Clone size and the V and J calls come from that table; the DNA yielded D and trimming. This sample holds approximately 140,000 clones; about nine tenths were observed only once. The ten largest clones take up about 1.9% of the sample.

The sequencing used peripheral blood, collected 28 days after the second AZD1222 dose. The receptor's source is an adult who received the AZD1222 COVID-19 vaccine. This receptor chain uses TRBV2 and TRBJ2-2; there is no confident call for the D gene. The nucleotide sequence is TGTGCCAGCAGCTTTCTGACCGGGGAGCTGTTTTTT. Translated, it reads CASSFLTGELFF.